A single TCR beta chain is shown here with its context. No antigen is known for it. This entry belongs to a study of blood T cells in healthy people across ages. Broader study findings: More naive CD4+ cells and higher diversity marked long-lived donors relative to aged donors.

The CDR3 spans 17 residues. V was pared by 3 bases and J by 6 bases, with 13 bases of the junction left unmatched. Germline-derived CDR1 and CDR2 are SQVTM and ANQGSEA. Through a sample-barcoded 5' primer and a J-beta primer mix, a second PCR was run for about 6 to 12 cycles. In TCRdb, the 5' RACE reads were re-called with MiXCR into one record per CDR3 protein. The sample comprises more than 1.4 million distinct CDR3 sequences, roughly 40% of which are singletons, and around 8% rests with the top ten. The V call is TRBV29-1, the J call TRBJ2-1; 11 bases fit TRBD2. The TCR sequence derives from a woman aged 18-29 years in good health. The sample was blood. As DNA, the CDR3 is TGCAGCGTTGAGGACACCATAGCGGGAGGGCCAATCAATGAGCAGTTCTTC. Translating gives CSVEDTIAGGPINEQFF.